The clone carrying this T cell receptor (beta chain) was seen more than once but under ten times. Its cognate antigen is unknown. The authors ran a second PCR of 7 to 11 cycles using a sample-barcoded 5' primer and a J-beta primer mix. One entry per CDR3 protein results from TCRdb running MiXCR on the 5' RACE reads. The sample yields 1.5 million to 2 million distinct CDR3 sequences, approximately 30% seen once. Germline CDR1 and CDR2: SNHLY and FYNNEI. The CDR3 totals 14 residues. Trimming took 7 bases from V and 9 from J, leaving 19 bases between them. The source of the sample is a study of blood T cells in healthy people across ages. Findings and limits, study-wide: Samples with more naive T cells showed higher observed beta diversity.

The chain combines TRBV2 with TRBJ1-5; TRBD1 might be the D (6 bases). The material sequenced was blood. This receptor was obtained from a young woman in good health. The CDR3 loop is CASTIGQGSMPQHF. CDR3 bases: TGTGCCAGCACAATCGGGCAGGGGTCAATGCCCCAGCATTTT. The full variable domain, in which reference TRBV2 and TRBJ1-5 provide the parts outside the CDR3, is EPEVTQTPSHQVTQMGQEVILRCVPISNHLYFYWYRQILGQKVEFLVSFYNNEISEKSEIFDDQFSVERPDGSNFTLKIRSTKLEDSAMYFCASTIGQGSMPQHFGDGTRLSIL.